The source of this T cell receptor (beta chain) is a study of CD8 T cells in ankylosing spondylitis. Study-wide findings and caveats: Seemingly characteristic of ankylosing spondylitis blood was a TCR beta motif consisting of several highly homologous variants. CD8+ disease-linked clones were present at relatively low frequencies in blood. Reactive arthritis synovial fluid and blood were previously reported to contain some motif variants.

With regard to this clonotype: The antigen is not known.

The CDR3 has 16 amino acids. Germline CDR1 DFQATT, CDR2 SNEGSKA (reference sequence). V lost 6 bases and J lost 0; bases outside the gene matches: 10. TCRdb called the 5' RACE reads again in MiXCR, with one record for every CDR3 protein. The repertoire holds around 120,000 distinct CDR3 sequences, with 24% as singletons. The source material was synovial fluid, either unsorted or a sorted T cell fraction (not recorded which). The receptor comes from a male donor with ankylosing spondylitis. The chain is built from TRBV20-1 and TRBJ2-7; 11 bases line up with TRBD2. Here the CDR3 reads CSAPSTSGKPSYEQYF. For the CDR3, the DNA is TGCAGTGCCCCCTCGACTAGCGGGAAGCCCTCCTACGAGCAGTACTTC.